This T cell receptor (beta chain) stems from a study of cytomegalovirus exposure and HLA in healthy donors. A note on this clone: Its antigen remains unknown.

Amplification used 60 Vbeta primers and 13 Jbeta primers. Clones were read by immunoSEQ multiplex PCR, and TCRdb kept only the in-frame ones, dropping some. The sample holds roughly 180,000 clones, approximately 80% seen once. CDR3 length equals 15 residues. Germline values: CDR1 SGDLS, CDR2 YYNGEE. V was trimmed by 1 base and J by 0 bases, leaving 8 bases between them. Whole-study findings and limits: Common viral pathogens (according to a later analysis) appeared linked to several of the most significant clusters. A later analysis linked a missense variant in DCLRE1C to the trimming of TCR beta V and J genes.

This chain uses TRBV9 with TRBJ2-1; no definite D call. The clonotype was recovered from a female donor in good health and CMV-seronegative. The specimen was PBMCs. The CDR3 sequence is CASSVSQFSYNEQFF. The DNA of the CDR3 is TGTGCCAGCAGCGTATCGCAGTTCTCCTACAATGAGCAGTTCTTC.